This TCR beta chain emerged from a study of beta chain features in type 1 diabetes. General study findings and limits: Type 1 diabetes patients had TCRB CDR3s that were shorter (moderately but significantly so) in all four CD4+ subsets.

Since all of the isolated RNA was reverse transcribed, expressed TCRB transcripts were what got sequenced. Clones were sequenced by immunoSEQ multiplex PCR, and TCRdb holds only the in-frame ones, with some missing. The sample records roughly 50,000 clones, roughly 39% being singletons. This clone was detected only a few times. Its antigen is not known. CDR3 length equals 18 residues. Germline CDR1 and CDR2: MNHEY and SMNVEV (reference sequence). With V trimmed by 3 bases and J by 1 base, 14 bases remained unmatched. A CD45RO/CCR7/CD25/CD127/CD95/CD27 panel sorted naive, central memory, regulatory and stem cell-like memory CD4+ cells.

This chain links TRBV27 with TRBJ2-7; 8 bases agree with TRBD1. The origin of this receptor is a man aged 25 to 45 with type 1 diabetes. Sequenced: Tregs from blood. CDR3 DNA sequence: TGTGCCAGCAGTTTCTCCCCTCCGAACAGGGGGGTTTCCTACGAGCAGTACTTC. Its protein product is CASSFSPPNRGVSYEQYF.